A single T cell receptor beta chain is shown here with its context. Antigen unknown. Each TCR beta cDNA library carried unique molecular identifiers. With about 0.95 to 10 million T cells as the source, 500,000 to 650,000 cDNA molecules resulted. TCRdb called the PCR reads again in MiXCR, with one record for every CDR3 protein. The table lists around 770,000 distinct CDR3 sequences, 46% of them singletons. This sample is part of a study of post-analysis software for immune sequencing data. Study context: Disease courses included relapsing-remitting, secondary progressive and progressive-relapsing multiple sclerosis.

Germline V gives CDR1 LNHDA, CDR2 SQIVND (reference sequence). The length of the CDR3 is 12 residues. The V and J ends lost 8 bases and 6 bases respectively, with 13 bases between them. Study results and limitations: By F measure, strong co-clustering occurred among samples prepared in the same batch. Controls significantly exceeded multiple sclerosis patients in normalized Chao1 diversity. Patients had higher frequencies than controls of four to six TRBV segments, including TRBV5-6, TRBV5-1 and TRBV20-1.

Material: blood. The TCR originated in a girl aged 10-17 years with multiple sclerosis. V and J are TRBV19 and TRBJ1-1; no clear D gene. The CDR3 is CASSDVPAEAFF. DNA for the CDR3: TGTGCCAGTTCCGACGTGCCCGCTGAAGCTTTCTTT.